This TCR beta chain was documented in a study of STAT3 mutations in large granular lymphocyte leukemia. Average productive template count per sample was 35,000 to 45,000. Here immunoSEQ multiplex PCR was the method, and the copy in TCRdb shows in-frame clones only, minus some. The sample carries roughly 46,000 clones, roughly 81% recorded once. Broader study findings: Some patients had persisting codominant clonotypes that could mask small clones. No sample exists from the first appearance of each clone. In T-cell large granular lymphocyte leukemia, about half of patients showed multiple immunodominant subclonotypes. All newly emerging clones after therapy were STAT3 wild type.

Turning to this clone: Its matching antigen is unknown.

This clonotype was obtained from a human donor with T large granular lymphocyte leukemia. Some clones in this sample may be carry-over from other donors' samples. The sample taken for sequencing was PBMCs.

DNA for the CDR3: TGTGCCAGCAGCACCGACAGGGTAGAAGCTTTCTTT. It codes for CASSTDRVEAFF. This chain joins TRBV9 and TRBJ1-1; 7 bases line up with TRBD1. Unmatched junction bases numbered 5, after V lost 4 bases and J lost 8 bases. The CDR3 runs to 12 residues. Germline loops: CDR1 SGDLS, CDR2 YYNGEE.